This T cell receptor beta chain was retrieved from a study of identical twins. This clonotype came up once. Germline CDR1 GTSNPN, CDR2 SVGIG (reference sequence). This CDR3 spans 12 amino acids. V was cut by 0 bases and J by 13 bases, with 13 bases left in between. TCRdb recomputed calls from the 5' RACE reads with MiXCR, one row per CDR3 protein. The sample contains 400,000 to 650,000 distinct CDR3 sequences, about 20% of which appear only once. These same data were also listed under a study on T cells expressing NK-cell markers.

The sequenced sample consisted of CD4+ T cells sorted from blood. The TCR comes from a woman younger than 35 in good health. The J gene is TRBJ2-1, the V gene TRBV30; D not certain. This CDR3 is CAWSVGRSIQFF. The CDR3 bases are TGTGCCTGGAGTGTAGGCCGATCCATTCAGTTCTTC.